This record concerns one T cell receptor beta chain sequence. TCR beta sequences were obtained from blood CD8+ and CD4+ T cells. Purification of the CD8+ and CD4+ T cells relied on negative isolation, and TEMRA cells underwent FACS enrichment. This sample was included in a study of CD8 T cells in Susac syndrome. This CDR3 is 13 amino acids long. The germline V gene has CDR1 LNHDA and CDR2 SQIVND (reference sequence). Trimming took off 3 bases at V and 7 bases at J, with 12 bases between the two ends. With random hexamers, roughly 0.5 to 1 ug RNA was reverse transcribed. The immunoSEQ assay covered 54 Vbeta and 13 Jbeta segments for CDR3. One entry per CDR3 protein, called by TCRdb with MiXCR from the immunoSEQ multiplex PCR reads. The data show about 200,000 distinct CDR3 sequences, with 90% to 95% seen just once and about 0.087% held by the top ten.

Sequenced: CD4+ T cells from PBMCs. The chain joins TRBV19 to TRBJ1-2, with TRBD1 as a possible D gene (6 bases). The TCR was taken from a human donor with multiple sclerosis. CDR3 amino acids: CASSMQGWSGYTF. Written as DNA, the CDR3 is TGTGCCAGTAGTATGCAGGGGTGGAGTGGCTACACCTTC.